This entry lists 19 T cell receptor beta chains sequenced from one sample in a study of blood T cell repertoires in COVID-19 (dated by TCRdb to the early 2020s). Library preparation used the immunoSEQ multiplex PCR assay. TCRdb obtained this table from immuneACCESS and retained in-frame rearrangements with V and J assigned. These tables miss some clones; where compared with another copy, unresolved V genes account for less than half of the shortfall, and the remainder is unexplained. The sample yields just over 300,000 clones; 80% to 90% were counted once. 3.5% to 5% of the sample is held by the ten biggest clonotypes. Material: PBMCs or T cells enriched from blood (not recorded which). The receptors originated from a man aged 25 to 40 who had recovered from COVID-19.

The CDR3 nucleotides read TGTGCCATCAGTGAGCGTCGGGAAACTCTCTACAATGAGCAGTTCTTC. Its protein product is CAISERRETLYNEQFF. This chain uses TRBV10-3 with TRBJ2-1, with D maybe TRBD2 (5 bases). CDR1 and CDR2 from the germline V gene are ENHRY and SYGVKD. The CDR3 is 16 amino acids. V lost 2 bases and J lost 3, with 14 bases in between.

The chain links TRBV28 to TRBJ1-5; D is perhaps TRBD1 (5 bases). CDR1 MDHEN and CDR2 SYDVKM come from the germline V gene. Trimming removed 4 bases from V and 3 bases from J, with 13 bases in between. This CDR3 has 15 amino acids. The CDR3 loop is CASSSPDRLNQPQHF. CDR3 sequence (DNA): TGTGCCAGCAGTTCTCCTGACAGACTCAATCAGCCCCAGCATTTT.

The CDR3 loop reads CASSYDRASGNTIYF. DNA for the CDR3: TGTGCCAGCAGTTACGACAGGGCCTCTGGAAACACCATATATTTT. The chain employs TRBV6-5 and TRBJ1-3; TRBD1 matches at 7 bases. This CDR3 comprises 15 residues. V lost 2 bases to trimming and J lost 0 bases; unmatched junction nucleotides: 1. CDR1 and CDR2 from the germline V gene are MNHEY and SVGAGI.

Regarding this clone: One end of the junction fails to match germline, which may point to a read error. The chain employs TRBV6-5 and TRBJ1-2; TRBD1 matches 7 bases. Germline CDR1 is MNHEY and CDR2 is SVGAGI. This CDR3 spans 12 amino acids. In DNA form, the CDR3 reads TGTGCCAGCAGTTACTCCAAGGGGACAGCCCTCTTC. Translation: CASSYSKGTALF.

CDR3 amino acids: CASSVAGPSTDTQYF. The CDR3 bases are TGTGCCAGCAGCGTAGCGGGTCCTAGCACAGATACGCAGTATTTT. The chain carries TRBV9 and TRBJ2-3, with D unresolved. V was pared by 0 bases and J by 0 bases, with 8 bases between. CDR1 and CDR2 from the germline V gene are SGDLS and YYNGEE. The CDR3 extends over 15 amino acids.

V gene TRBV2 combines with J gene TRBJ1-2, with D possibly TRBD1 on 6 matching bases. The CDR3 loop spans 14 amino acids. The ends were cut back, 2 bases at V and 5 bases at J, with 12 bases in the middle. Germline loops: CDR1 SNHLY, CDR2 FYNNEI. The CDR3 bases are TGTGCCAGCAGTGAATTAAGGACAGCGTATGGCTACACCTTC. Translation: CASSELRTAYGYTF.

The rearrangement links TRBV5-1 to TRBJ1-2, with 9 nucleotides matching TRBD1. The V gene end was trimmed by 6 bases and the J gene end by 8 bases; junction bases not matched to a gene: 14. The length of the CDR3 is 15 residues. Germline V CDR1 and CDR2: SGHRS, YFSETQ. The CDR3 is CASTMGGQGGSGYTF. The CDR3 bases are TGCGCCAGCACCATGGGGGGACAGGGCGGAAGCGGCTACACCTTC. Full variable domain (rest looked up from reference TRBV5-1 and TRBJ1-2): KAGVTQTPRYLIKTRGQQVTLSCSPISGHRSVSWYQQTPGQGLQFLFEYFSETQRNKGNFPGRFSGRQFSNSRSEMNVSTLELGDSALYLCASTMGGQGGSGYTFGSGTRLTVV.

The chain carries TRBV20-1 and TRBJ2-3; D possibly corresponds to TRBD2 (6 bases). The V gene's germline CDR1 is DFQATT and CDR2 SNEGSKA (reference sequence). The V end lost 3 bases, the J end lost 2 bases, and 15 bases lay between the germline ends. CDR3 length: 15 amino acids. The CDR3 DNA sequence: TGCAGTGCTAGTGTCGTTCGGGGGACCACAGATACGCAGTATTTT. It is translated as CSASVVRGTTDTQYF.

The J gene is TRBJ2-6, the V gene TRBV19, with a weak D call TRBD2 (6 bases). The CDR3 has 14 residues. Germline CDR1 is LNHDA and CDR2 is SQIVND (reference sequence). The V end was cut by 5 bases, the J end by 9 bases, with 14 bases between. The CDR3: CASSAPGGNNVLTF. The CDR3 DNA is TGTGCCAGTAGTGCGCCCGGGGGAAACAACGTCCTGACTTTC.

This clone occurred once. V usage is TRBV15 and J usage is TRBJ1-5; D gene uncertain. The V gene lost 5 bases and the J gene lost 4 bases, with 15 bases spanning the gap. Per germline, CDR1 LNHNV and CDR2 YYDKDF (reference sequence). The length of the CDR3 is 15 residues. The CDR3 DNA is TGTGCCACCAGCCGTGGAGAGAGCTCTAATCAGCCCCAGCATTTT. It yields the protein CATSRGESSNQPQHF.

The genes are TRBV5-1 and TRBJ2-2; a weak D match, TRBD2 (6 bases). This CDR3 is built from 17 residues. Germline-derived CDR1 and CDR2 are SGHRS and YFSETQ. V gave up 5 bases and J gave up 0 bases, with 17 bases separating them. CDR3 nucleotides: TGCGCCAGCAGAGAAAGTACCGGGAGCGCGAACACCGGGGAGCTGTTTTTT. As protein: CASRESTGSANTGELFF.

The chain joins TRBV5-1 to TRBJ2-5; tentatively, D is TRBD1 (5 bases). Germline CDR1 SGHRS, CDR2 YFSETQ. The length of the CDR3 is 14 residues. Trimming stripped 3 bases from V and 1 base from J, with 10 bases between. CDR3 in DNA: TGCGCCAGCAGCTGGACGACAGTCCAAGAGACCCAGTACTTC. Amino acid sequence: CASSWTTVQETQYF. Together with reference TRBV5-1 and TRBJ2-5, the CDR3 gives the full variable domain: KAGVTQTPRYLIKTRGQQVTLSCSPISGHRSVSWYQQTPGQGLQFLFEYFSETQRNKGNFPGRFSGRQFSNSRSEMNVSTLELGDSALYLCASSWTTVQETQYFGPGTRLLVL.

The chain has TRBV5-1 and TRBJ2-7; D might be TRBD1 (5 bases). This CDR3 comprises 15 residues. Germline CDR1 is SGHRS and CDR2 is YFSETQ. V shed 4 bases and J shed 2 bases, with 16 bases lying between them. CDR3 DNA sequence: TGCGCCAGCAGCCGCGATGGGGCCCAGGCCTACGAGCAGTACTTC. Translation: CASSRDGAQAYEQYF.

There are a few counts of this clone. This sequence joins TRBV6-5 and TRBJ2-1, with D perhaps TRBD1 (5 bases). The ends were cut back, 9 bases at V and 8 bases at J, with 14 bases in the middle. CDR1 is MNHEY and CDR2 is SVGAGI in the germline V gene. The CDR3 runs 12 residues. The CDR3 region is CASRDRGHEQFF. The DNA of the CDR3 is TGTGCCAGTCGCGATAGGGGCCATGAGCAGTTCTTC.

This CDR3 reads CASSVGTVTSYEQYF. The DNA of the CDR3 is TGTGCCAGCAGCGTAGGGACTGTGACCTCCTACGAGCAGTACTTC. V usage is TRBV9 and J usage is TRBJ2-7; possible D gene TRBD2, 5 bases. Germline CDR1 reads SGDLS; CDR2 reads YYNGEE. Trimming stripped 0 bases from V and 0 bases from J, with 10 bases between. This CDR3 region has 15 residues.

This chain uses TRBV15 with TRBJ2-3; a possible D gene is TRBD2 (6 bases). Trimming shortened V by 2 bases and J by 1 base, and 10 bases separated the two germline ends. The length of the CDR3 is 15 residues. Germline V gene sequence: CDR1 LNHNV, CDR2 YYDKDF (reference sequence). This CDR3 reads CATSRLATGTDTQYF. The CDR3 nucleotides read TGTGCCACCAGCAGACTAGCGACAGGCACAGATACGCAGTATTTT.

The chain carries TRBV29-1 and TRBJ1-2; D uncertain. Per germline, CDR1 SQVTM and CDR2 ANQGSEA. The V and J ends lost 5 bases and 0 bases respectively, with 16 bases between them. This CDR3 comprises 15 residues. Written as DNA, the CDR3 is TGCAGCGTTTTCCCCTCGGGGATAACTAACTATGGCTACACCTTC. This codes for CSVFPSGITNYGYTF. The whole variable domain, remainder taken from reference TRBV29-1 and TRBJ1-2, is SAVISQKPSRDICQRGTSLTIQCQVDSQVTMMFWYRQQPGQSLTLIATANQGSEATYESGFVIDKFPISRPNLTFSTLTVSNMSPEDSSIYLCSVFPSGITNYGYTFGSGTRLTVV.

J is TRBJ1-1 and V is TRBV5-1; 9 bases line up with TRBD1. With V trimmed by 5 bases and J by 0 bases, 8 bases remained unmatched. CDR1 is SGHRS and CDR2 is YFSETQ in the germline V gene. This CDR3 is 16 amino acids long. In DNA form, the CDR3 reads TGCGCCAGCAGGCGACAGGGGGAACTCTTGAACACTGAAGCTTTCTTT. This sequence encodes CASRRQGELLNTEAFF.

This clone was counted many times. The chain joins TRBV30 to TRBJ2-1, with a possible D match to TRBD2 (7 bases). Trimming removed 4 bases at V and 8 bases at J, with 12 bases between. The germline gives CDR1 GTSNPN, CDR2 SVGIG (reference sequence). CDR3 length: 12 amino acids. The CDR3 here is CAWNAGAYEQFF. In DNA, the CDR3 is TGTGCCTGGAATGCGGGGGCCTATGAGCAGTTCTTC.